This entry lists 22 T cell receptor beta chains sequenced from one sample in a study of spatial heterogeneity in lung cancer. The time point was: sample taken at primary tumor resection. Without sorting, whole RNA was sequenced from tumor, nontumor lung or frozen PBMC. TCRdb re-derived calls from the 5' RACE reads in MiXCR, one entry per CDR3 protein. The sample holds 3,500 to 4,500 distinct CDR3 sequences, about 55% seen once. The specimen was PBMCs, collected at surgery. These receptors all stem from a female donor with early-stage non-small cell lung cancer.

As for this clonotype: This beta chain is an off-target read within a library intended for alpha chains, so its frequency means little. V and J are TRBV28 and TRBJ2-3, with TRBD1 matching 8 bases. CDR3 length: 13 residues. CDR1 MDHEN and CDR2 SYDVKM come from the germline V gene. J gave up 5 bases and V 10 bases, and 8 bases lay outside the gene matches. DNA of the CDR3: TGTGCCAACTCAGGGGGCCAGAGAGATACGCAGTATTTT. Translated: CANSGGQRDTQYF.

Notes on this clonotype: This beta chain is an unintended read in a library built for alpha chains; its size means little. CDR3 loop: CASSPSGTQYEQYF. The DNA for the CDR3 is TGTGCCAGCAGCCCGTCCGGGACACAATACGAGCAGTACTTC. This chain joins TRBV9 and TRBJ2-7, with D tentatively TRBD1 (6 bases). CDR1 is SGDLS and CDR2 is YYNGEE in the germline V gene. CDR3 length: 14 amino acids. Deletions cut 4 bases from V and 4 bases from J, with 15 bases between.

In regard to this clonotype: This beta chain came through as a stray read in a library set up for alpha chains, and its size says little. This chain connects TRBV6-6 to TRBJ2-3, with 7 positions matching TRBD1. Trimming at V came to 6 bases and at J to 1 base, leaving 7 bases not matched to a gene. The CDR3 runs to 15 residues. Germline loops: CDR1 MNHNY, CDR2 SVGAGI (reference sequence). This CDR3 reads CASRETGAGTDTQYF. The CDR3 DNA reads TGTGCCAGCAGGGAAACAGGGGCCGGCACAGATACGCAGTATTTT.

As to this clonotype: A library made for alpha chains picked up this beta chain off target, so its size means little. The chain links TRBV7-9 to TRBJ2-3; D tentatively fits TRBD1 or TRBD2 (5 bases each). The CDR3 length is 17 residues. CDR1 SEHNR and CDR2 FQNEAQ come from the germline V gene (reference sequence). V was clipped by 0 bases and J by 2 bases, with 15 bases between them. The CDR3 is CASSLARRDHLTDTQYF. The CDR3 nucleotides read TGTGCCAGCAGCTTAGCGCGCCGGGACCACCTCACAGATACGCAGTATTTT.

Turning to this clonotype: This beta chain is an off-target read within a library intended for alpha chains, so its frequency means little. The V call is TRBV19, the J call TRBJ2-7; the D gene could be TRBD1 or TRBD2 (5 bases each). The CDR3 runs to 14 residues. The germline V gene has CDR1 LNHDA and CDR2 SQIVND (reference sequence). Trimming cost V 7 bases and J 0 bases, with 13 bases left between them. The CDR3 is CASTARGTSYEQYF. The CDR3 DNA reads TGTGCCAGTACCGCGAGGGGCACCTCCTACGAGCAGTACTTC.

This clonotype has only a few counts. The library was designed around alpha chains, so this beta chain is a stray read whose abundance carries little weight. The rearrangement uses TRBV25-1 and TRBJ2-7; D remains ambiguous. CDR3 length: 12 residues. V was shortened by 3 bases and J by 5 bases, with 8 bases between the two germline ends. Per germline, CDR1 MGHDK and CDR2 SYGVNS. This chain's CDR3 is CASSDRRHEQYF. In DNA, the CDR3 is TGTGCCAGCAGTGACCGGCGCCACGAGCAGTACTTC.

As to this clonotype: Because the library targeted alpha chains, this beta chain is an off-target read whose size means little. J is TRBJ2-2 and V is TRBV19; D is possibly TRBD1 (6 bases). Germline CDR1 and CDR2: LNHDA and SQIVND (reference sequence). The CDR3 contains 13 residues. V lost 5 bases to trimming and J lost 7 bases, with 11 bases between them. In DNA, the CDR3 is TGTGCCAGTAGTGAACAGGGCATCGGGGAGCTGTTTTTT. Protein: CASSEQGIGELFF.

This clonotype has just one count. This beta chain is an unintended read in a library built for alpha chains; its size means little. The chain is built from TRBV14 and TRBJ2-7; D remains unclear. Germline-derived CDR1 and CDR2 are SGHDN and FVKESK. V was cut by 1 base and J by 4 bases, with 5 bases left in between. This CDR3 is 12 amino acids long. CDR3 loop: CASSQARYEQYF. DNA for the CDR3: TGTGCCAGCAGCCAAGCCCGATACGAGCAGTACTTC. Drawing the rest from reference TRBV14 and TRBJ2-7, the complete variable domain is EAGVTQFPSHSVIEKGQTVTLRCDPISGHDNLYWYRRVMGKEIKFLLHFVKESKQDESGMPNNRFLAERTGGTYSTLKVQPAELEDSGVYFCASSQARYEQYFGPGTRLTVT.

In regard to this clonotype: With the library built for alpha chains, this beta chain is off target and its frequency is not meaningful. The CDR3 DNA reads TGCAGTGCCAGGGCGCGACAGGCCCCCTACGAGCAGTACTTC. Its translation is CSARARQAPYEQYF. This rearrangement joins TRBV20-1 to TRBJ2-7; tentatively, D is TRBD1 (6 bases). Germline loops: CDR1 DFQATT, CDR2 SNEGSKA (reference sequence). Trimming took 6 bases from V and 2 from J, leaving 17 bases between them. This CDR3 region has 14 residues.

In regard to this clonotype: The size of this beta chain means little, since it is a stray read in a library made for alpha chains. The chain is built from TRBV4-3 and TRBJ2-1; D is unresolved. CDR3 length: 14 residues. In germline, CDR1 is LGHNA, CDR2 YSLEER. Deletions cut 0 bases from V and 8 bases from J, with 11 bases between. CDR3 protein: CASSQEGWRYEQFF. In nucleotides, the CDR3 is TGCGCCAGCAGCCAAGAGGGGTGGCGGTATGAGCAGTTCTTC.

As to this clonotype: This beta chain lies outside the target of a library built for alpha chains; its clone size means little. The chain joins TRBV6-4 to TRBJ2-2; D might be TRBD1 or TRBD2, each matching 5 bases. Germline V gene sequence: CDR1 MRHNA, CDR2 SNTAGT. This CDR3 spans 16 amino acids. V was trimmed by 3 bases and J by 4 bases, leaving 15 bases between them. The CDR3 protein is CASSEQGEISTGELFF. CDR3 nucleotide sequence: TGTGCCAGCAGTGAACAAGGGGAGATTAGCACCGGGGAGCTGTTTTTT.

Concerning this clonotype: This beta chain was picked up by a library intended for alpha chains and is off target, so its count carries little meaning. The chain employs TRBV28 and TRBJ2-1; 11 bases line up with TRBD2. CDR3 length: 14 amino acids. Germline CDR1 MDHEN, CDR2 SYDVKM. V lost 2 bases to trimming and J lost 7 bases; unmatched junction nucleotides: 1. Written as DNA, the CDR3 is TGTGCCAGCAGTTTACTAGCGGGAGGAAATGAGCAGTTCTTC. This encodes CASSLLAGGNEQFF.

This clonotype was picked up a small number of times. As an off-target read in a library built for alpha chains, this beta chain has a frequency of little significance. The V and J genes are TRBV18 and TRBJ1-2; D not resolved. The germline V gene has CDR1 KGHSH and CDR2 LQKENI. V lost 6 bases and J 0 bases, leaving 17 bases between the germline ends. CDR3 length equals 16 residues. CDR3 residues: CASSLGFEPTNYGYTF. The CDR3, as DNA: TGTGCCAGCTCGCTAGGGTTTGAACCAACTAACTATGGCTACACCTTC.

The table lists this clonotype with a few counts. This beta chain is an off-target read within a library intended for alpha chains, so its frequency means little. The rearrangement uses TRBV5-8 and TRBJ2-5; 12 bases are a match to TRBD1. The CDR3 spans 16 residues. Trimming at V came to 0 bases and at J to 4 bases, leaving 4 bases not matched to a gene. Looked up from germline, CDR1 is SGHTS and CDR2 is YDEGEE. CDR3 in amino acids: CASSLAGTGGRETQYF. The CDR3 coding sequence is TGTGCCAGCAGCTTGGCCGGGACAGGGGGCCGAGAGACCCAGTACTTC.

As for this clonotype: This beta chain appears as a stray read in a library generated for alpha chains; its size is not informative. This sequence joins TRBV19 and TRBJ2-1, with TRBD1 matching over 7 bases. This CDR3 is built from 14 residues. The germline V gene has CDR1 LNHDA and CDR2 SQIVND (reference sequence). After removal of 7 bases from V and 6 bases from J, the junction contained 9 bases not matched to a gene. CDR3 bases: TGTGCCAGTAATCCGGGACAGCGCCTCAATGAGCAGTTCTTC. As protein: CASNPGQRLNEQFF.

Notes on this clonotype: As an off-target read in a library built for alpha chains, this beta chain has a frequency of little significance. This rearrangement joins TRBV7-9 to TRBJ2-5; no clear D. V was cut by 4 bases and J by 3 bases, with 9 bases left in between. Germline assignment: CDR1 SEHNR and CDR2 FQNEAQ (reference sequence). This CDR3 contains 13 residues. As DNA, the CDR3 is TGTGCCAGCAGCTGGTACAGAGAAGAGACCCAGTACTTC. Amino acids: CASSWYREETQYF.

A remark on this clonotype: This beta chain turned up in a library designed for alpha chains; as an off-target read, its abundance says little. The rearrangement joins TRBV6-2 or TRBV6-3 to TRBJ2-1, with D uncertain. Trimming removed 5 bases at V and 1 base at J, with 9 bases between. This CDR3 is 14 amino acids long. Germline loops: CDR1 MNHEY, CDR2 SVGEGT. The CDR3 loop is CASSVMSSYNEQFF. DNA of the CDR3: TGTGCCAGCAGTGTGATGTCGTCCTACAATGAGCAGTTCTTC.

This clonotype was observed a few times. Little can be read into the size of this beta chain, an off-target read in a library designed for alpha chains. J is TRBJ2-1 and V is TRBV7-9, with D hard to call. Germline lookup yields CDR1 SEHNR and CDR2 FQNEAQ (reference sequence). CDR3 length: 15 residues. Trimming removed 0 bases from V and 7 bases from J, with 13 bases in between. CDR3 sequence: CASSLARFTDNEQFF. The CDR3 DNA follows: TGTGCCAGCAGCTTAGCGCGATTTACGGATAATGAGCAGTTCTTC.

As to this clonotype: As an off-target read in a library built for alpha chains, this beta chain has a frequency of little significance. The chain combines TRBV3-2 with TRBJ2-3; the table names TRBD2, a call not compared with the DNA. TRBV3-2 corresponds to a pseudogene. This CDR3 region has 19 residues. CDR3 amino acids: CASSLPGTSGRDGTDTQYF. The CDR3 region has the DNA TGTGCCAGCAGCCTACCCGGGACTAGCGGGAGGGACGGCACAGATACGCAGTATTTT.

Comments on this clonotype: Found in a library prepared for alpha chains, this beta chain is an off-target read, and its abundance has little meaning. The gene calls are TRBV4-1 and TRBJ2-1; maybe TRBD2 (6 bases). V was pared by 1 base and J by 0 bases, with 7 bases between. This CDR3 has 15 amino acids. Germline-derived CDR1 and CDR2 are MGHRA and YSYEKL. The DNA for the CDR3 is TGCGCCAGCAGCCAAGGGCGGGGCTCCTACAATGAGCAGTTCTTC. It yields the protein CASSQGRGSYNEQFF.

This clonotype qualifies as medium-sized (0.01 to 0.1%). As an off-target read in a library built for alpha chains, this beta chain has a frequency of little significance. V and J are TRBV6-6 and TRBJ2-3; 12 bases match TRBD2. The CDR3 sequence is 18 residues long. Per the germline V gene, CDR1 is MNHNY and CDR2 is SVGAGI (reference sequence). J lost 1 base, V lost 0 bases, and 5 bases had no gene match. Here the CDR3 reads CASSYSALAGGGTDTQYF. CDR3 nucleotides: TGTGCCAGCAGTTACTCCGCACTAGCGGGGGGCGGCACAGATACGCAGTATTTT.

This clonotype came up a few times. This beta chain appears as a stray read in a library generated for alpha chains; its size is not informative. The chain carries TRBV3-1 and TRBJ2-2, with D possibly called TRBD1 or TRBD2 (6 bases each). The length of the CDR3 is 16 residues. The V end was cut by 4 bases, the J end by 3 bases, with 15 bases between. Germline V gene sequence: CDR1 LGHDT, CDR2 YNNKEL (reference sequence). The chain's CDR3 is CASSPTGARDTGELFF. Written as DNA, the CDR3 is TGTGCCAGCAGCCCCACGGGGGCGCGGGACACCGGGGAGCTGTTTTTT.